Presented here are 6 T cell receptor beta chains from one specimen sequenced in a study of T cell responses to AZD1222 COVID-19 vaccine (dated by TCRdb to the early 2020s). This sample's time point label indicates: baseline before first vaccination. Libraries were built with the immunoSEQ multiplex PCR assay. Sourced from immuneACCESS, this table was stored by TCRdb with only in-frame sequences that have V and J called. A share of the clones is absent; for the studies checked, an unresolved V gene accounts for under half, and the remainder has no known explanation. The sample table lists more than 85,000 clones, approximately 90% of them with a count of one. 5.2% of the sample is in the top ten clones. Sequences were derived from peripheral blood, sampled on day 0 of AZD1222 vaccination. The origin of the receptors is an adult in good health.

This clone was recorded once. J is TRBJ2-3 and V is TRBV13; possible D gene TRBD2, 5 bases. There are 16 residues in the CDR3. The V gene's germline CDR1 is PRHDT and CDR2 FYEKMQ (reference sequence). Trimming removed 6 bases at V and 1 base at J, with 17 bases between. The CDR3 sequence is CASRDSRSGGTDTQYF. The CDR3 DNA is TGTGCCAGCAGGGACTCCCGAAGCGGAGGCACAGATACGCAGTATTTT. Looking up the rest from reference TRBV13 and TRBJ2-3 gives the full variable domain: AAGVIQSPRHLIKEKRETATLKCYPIPRHDTVYWYQQGPGQDPQFLISFYEKMQSDKGSIPDRFSAQQFSDYHSELNMSSLELGDSALYFCASRDSRSGGTDTQYFGPGTRLTVL.

This chain connects TRBV19 to TRBJ1-3; D remains unclear. CDR1 LNHDA and CDR2 SQIVND come from the germline V gene (reference sequence). The CDR3 is 14 residues long. Trimming shortened V by 7 bases and J by 0 bases, and 10 bases separated the two germline ends. The CDR3 nucleotides read TGTGCCAGTAACGATCCGCACTCTGGAAACACCATATATTTT. This gives the protein CASNDPHSGNTIYF.

The V gene is TRBV12-3 or TRBV12-4, the J gene TRBJ1-1; unclear D gene. Trimming left V 4 bases short and J 1 base short, with 7 bases between. The CDR3 length is 13 residues. The CDR3 loop reads CASSYTPNTEAFF. CDR3 nucleotide sequence: TGTGCCAGCAGTTACACACCGAACACTGAAGCTTTCTTT.

This chain uses TRBV30 with TRBJ2-7, with TRBD2 matching over 9 bases. The CDR3 is made up of 14 amino acids. V lost 4 bases and J lost 2; bases outside the gene matches: 6. Germline V CDR1 and CDR2: GTSNPN, SVGIG (reference sequence). CDR3 bases: TGTGCCTGGACTTTAGCGGGAGTAACCTACGAGCAGTACTTC. It encodes CAWTLAGVTYEQYF.

On this clone itself: Other DNA sequences in this sample translate to the same CDR3. The V and J genes are TRBV27 and TRBJ2-2; D is undetermined. The V and J ends lost 0 bases and 2 bases respectively, with 4 bases between them. This CDR3 spans 14 amino acids. CDR1 MNHEY and CDR2 SMNVEV come from the germline V gene (reference sequence). DNA of the CDR3: TGTGCCAGCAGTTTATCGCGAAACACCGGGGAGCTGTTTTTT. It translates to CASSLSRNTGELFF.

This clone was observed a few times. This rearrangement joins TRBV6-5 to TRBJ1-1; D is unresolved. Per germline, CDR1 MNHEY and CDR2 SVGAGI. The V end was cut by 7 bases, the J end by 11 bases, with 11 bases between. The CDR3 totals 10 residues. CDR3 DNA: TGTGCCAGCAAAAGGGTTGGGGCTTTCTTT. It is translated as CASKRVGAFF.